This entry concerns a single T cell receptor (beta chain). The antigen remains unidentified. The sample comes from a study of blood T cells in healthy people across ages. Germline V gene lookup returns CDR1 SGHTA and CDR2 FQGTGA. V was trimmed by 5 bases and J by 8 bases, leaving 13 bases between them. This CDR3 comprises 13 residues. Through a sample-barcoded 5' primer and a J-beta primer mix, a second PCR was run for roughly 6 to 12 cycles. TCRdb re-called the 5' RACE reads with MiXCR, one entry per CDR3 protein. The data show fewer than 750,000 distinct CDR3 sequences, with 40% to 50% seen just once and roughly 25% held by the top ten. Whole-study results and caveats: A strong correlation was seen between TCR beta diversity and naive T cell percentage. Without sorted subsets, naive and antigen-experienced compartments could not be conclusively compared.

They isolated at least 6 million PBMCs from each sample. Sample: blood. The receptor comes from an elderly man in good health. The chain couples TRBV7-3 to TRBJ2-1; D ambiguous. The CDR3 DNA sequence: TGTGCCAGCAGCCCCCGTGAGTCCCATGAGCAGTTCTTC. Translated, it gives CASSPRESHEQFF.